This section outlines one T cell receptor beta chain sequence together with its context. In its sample, this clone was seen a few times. There is no known antigen for this receptor. Per-base quality was not reported, and no clone a single base away is much larger than it. The data belong to a study of radiotherapy plus CTLA-4 blockade in lung cancer (dated by TCRdb to the late 2010s). With regard to the full study: Objective responses occurred in 15% to 20% of enrolled patients, and around 29% achieved disease control.

The method was the immunoSEQ multiplex PCR assay. Not all clones reach the TCRdb copy of this immuneACCESS table, which keeps in-frame sequences only. Checked studies attribute under half of the gap to unresolved V genes and leave the rest unexplained. The sample includes about 59,000 clones, with approximately 67% observed a single time. Approximately 8.3% of the sample lies in the top ten. Focal radiation therapy combined with CTLA-4 blockade (ipilimumab) was tested in patients with chemo-refractory metastatic non-small-cell lung cancer. General findings and caveats noted by the study authors: After treatment with radiotherapy and ipilimumab, TCR clones that originated in tumors expanded in peripheral blood. The strongest predictors of response were reported to be early dynamic shifts in blood T cell clones along with a rise in serum interferon-beta following radiation.

The source material was peripheral blood, sampled from a patient treated with radiotherapy plus ipilimumab. This sequence originates from a human donor with non-small cell lung cancer whose response to radiotherapy plus ipilimumab could not be evaluated.

The CDR3 protein is CASSPQENEQFF. The DNA sequence is as follows: TGTGCCAGCAGTCCCCAGGAAAATGAGCAGTTCTTC. Recombination joined TRBV27 with TRBJ2-1; the D gene cannot be named for sure. V is shortened by 5 bases, J by 7 bases, and the region joining them spans 9 bases. The germline V gene (reference sequence) specifies MNHEY as CDR1 and SMNVEV as CDR2. There are 12 amino acids in the CDR3, from cysteine to phenylalanine inclusive. Only the CDR3 DNA stays, 36 bases, in frame from base 1.